These T cell receptor beta chains were read from a single sample in a study of siplizumab effects on memory and regulatory T cells. The table came from immunoSEQ multiplex PCR; TCRdb's copy has only in-frame clones and leaves some out. This table holds 50,000 to 75,000 clones, 70% to 85% found once. The sequencing sample was made of memory CD4+ T cells sorted from blood. The receptor source for this set is a human donor in good health. The CDR3 runs from the conserved cysteine through the conserved F or W. D genes are given only for firm matches. A clone size is listed for some rows: how often the clone was seen (once, few, many), or a class if it is expanded.

. | TRBJ2-5 | . | TRBV5-6 | CASSLVGAKYQETQYF | TGTGCCAGCAGCTTGGTGGGGGCAAAGTACCAAGAGACCCAGTACTTC
TRBD2 | TRBJ2-7 | . | TRBV6-1 | CASSQTSGTQYF | TGTGCCAGCAGTCAGACTAGCGGAACACAGTACTTC
. | TRBJ2-7 | . | TRBV11-2 | CASSLGGWGSIHEQYF | TGTGCCAGCAGCTTAGGAGGCTGGGGCAGTATACACGAGCAGTACTTC
. | TRBJ1-3 | . | TRBV5-1 | CASSLDSLNSGNTIYF | TGCGCCAGCAGCTTGGATAGTCTTAACTCTGGAAACACCATATATTTT
. | TRBJ2-7 | few | TRBV6-1 | CASRMDREGFYEQYF | TGTGCCAGCCGAATGGACAGGGAGGGTTTTTACGAGCAGTACTTC
. | TRBJ1-2 | . | TRBV28 | CASQGSGVGGYTF | TGTGCCTCACAGGGATCGGGTGTAGGTGGCTACACCTTC
. | TRBJ1-5 | few | TRBV6-6 | CASNRDSNQPQHF | TGTGCCAGCAACAGGGATAGCAATCAGCCCCAGCATTTT
TRBD1 | TRBJ2-2 | . | TRBV5-4 | CASSPRTGGAGAGELFF | TGTGCCAGCAGCCCCAGAACAGGGGGCGCTGGTGCCGGGGAGCTGTTTTTT
. | TRBJ2-1 | . | TRBV12-5 | CASAPLGNNEQFF | TGTGCTAGTGCCCCCTTAGGGAACAATGAGCAGTTCTTC
. | TRBJ1-6 | . | TRBV7-2 | CASSLMSSYNSPLHF | TGTGCCAGCAGCTTGATGAGCTCCTATAATTCACCCCTCCACTTT
TRBD1 | TRBJ2-4 | . | TRBV6-5 | CASRRDRVNIQYF | TGTGCCAGCAGGCGGGACAGGGTAAACATTCAGTACTTC
. | TRBJ1-4 | once | TRBV10-1 | CASSDGTDEKLFF | TGCGCCAGCAGCGACGGAACAGATGAAAAACTGTTTTTT
. | TRBJ1-2 | . | TRBV15 | CATSREQGPGYGYTF | TGTGCCACCAGCAGAGAGCAGGGACCGGGTTATGGCTACACCTTC
. | TRBJ2-6 | . | TRBV7-2 | CASSLGPGAGANVLTF | TGTGCCAGCAGCTTGGGGCCGGGGGCTGGGGCCAACGTCCTGACTTTC
. | TRBJ2-3 | once | TRBV5-1 | CASSLYVGSTDTQYF | TGCGCCAGCAGCTTGTATGTGGGAAGCACAGATACGCAGTATTTT
TRBD1 | TRBJ1-1 | . | TRBV6-5 | CASSYKPGGTEAFF | TGTGCCAGCAGTTACAAACCAGGGGGCACTGAAGCTTTCTTT
. | TRBJ2-7 | . | TRBV19 | CASSRQASSYEQYF | TGTGCCAGTAGTAGGCAGGCTAGCTCCTACGAGCAGTACTTC
. | TRBJ2-7 | . | TRBV28 | CASKSTGSEQYF | TGTGCCAGCAAAAGCACAGGGAGCGAGCAGTACTTC
TRBD2 | TRBJ2-2 | . | TRBV11-2 | CASSLLAVPNTGELFF | TGTGCCAGCAGCTTACTAGCGGTACCGAACACCGGGGAGCTGTTTTTT
. | TRBJ2-7 | . | TRBV25-1 | CASSQILGDGSSYEQYF | TGTGCCAGCAGTCAAATCCTAGGGGACGGGTCCTCCTACGAGCAGTACTTC
. | TRBJ2-6 | once | TRBV4-3 | CASSQRGSGANVLTF | TGCGCCAGCAGCCAGCGAGGCTCTGGGGCCAACGTCCTGACTTTC
. | TRBJ2-1 | . | TRBV7-2 | CASSLLGREQFF | TGTGCCAGCAGCTTATTGGGCCGTGAGCAGTTCTTC
. | TRBJ2-3 | . | TRBV6-1 | CASSELGPRTDTQYF | TGTGCCAGCAGTGAACTGGGGCCTCGGACAGATACGCAGTATTTT
TRBD2 | TRBJ2-1 | . | TRBV7-8 | CASSFRGLAVFNEQFF | TGTGCCAGCAGCTTCCGGGGACTAGCAGTTTTCAATGAGCAGTTCTTC
. | TRBJ2-7 | few | TRBV7-2 | CASSPGGRFGSPSYEQYF | TGTGCCAGCAGTCCAGGTGGGCGATTCGGGTCCCCCTCCTACGAGCAGTACTTC
TRBD2 | TRBJ2-7 | . | TRBV9 | CASSPTSASGPGEQYF | TGTGCCAGCAGCCCCACCTCAGCTAGCGGCCCGGGGGAGCAGTACTTC
TRBD1 | TRBJ2-7 | . | TRBV29-1 | CSGRDSTYEQYF | TGCAGCGGTAGGGACAGCACCTACGAGCAGTACTTC
. | TRBJ1-1 | . | TRBV29-1 | CSVEQVGGTEAFF | TGCAGCGTCGAACAAGTCGGGGGCACTGAAGCTTTCTTT
TRBD1 | TRBJ1-1 | . | TRBV28 | CASSTTGVGEAFF | TGTGCCAGCAGCACGACAGGGGTTGGGGAAGCTTTCTTT
. | TRBJ2-7 | . | TRBV20-1 | CSAREGRGGYF | TGCAGTGCTAGAGAGGGGCGGGGTGGGTACTTC
. | TRBJ2-7 | . | TRBV6-8 | CASREPLGSYEQYF | TGTGCCAGCAGGGAACCACTTGGCTCCTACGAGCAGTACTTC